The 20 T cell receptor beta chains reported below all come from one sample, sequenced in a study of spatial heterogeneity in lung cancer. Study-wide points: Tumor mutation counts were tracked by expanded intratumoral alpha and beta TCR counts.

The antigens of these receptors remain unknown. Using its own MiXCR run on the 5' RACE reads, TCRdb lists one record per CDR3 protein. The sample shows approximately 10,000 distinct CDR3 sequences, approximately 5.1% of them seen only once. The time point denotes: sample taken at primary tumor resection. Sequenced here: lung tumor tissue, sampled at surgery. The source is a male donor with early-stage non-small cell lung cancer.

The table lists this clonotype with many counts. DNA for the CDR3: TGTGCCAGCAGCTCCGAGACAGGGGTGGTAGGGGTAAATCAGCCCCAGCATTTT. Translating gives CASSSETGVVGVNQPQHF. V is TRBV7-8 and J is TRBJ1-5; 8 bases match TRBD1. The J segment lost 4 bases and the V segment lost 4 bases, leaving 15 bases of the junction unmatched. The germline CDR1 and CDR2 sequences are SGHVS and FQNEAQ. The CDR3 totals 18 residues.

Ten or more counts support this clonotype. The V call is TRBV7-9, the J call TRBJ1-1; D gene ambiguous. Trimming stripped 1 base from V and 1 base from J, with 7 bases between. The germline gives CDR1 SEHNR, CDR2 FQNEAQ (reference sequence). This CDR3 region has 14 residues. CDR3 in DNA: TGTGCCAGCAGCTTAGTGGACTCGAACACTGAAGCTTTCTTT. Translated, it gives CASSLVDSNTEAFF.

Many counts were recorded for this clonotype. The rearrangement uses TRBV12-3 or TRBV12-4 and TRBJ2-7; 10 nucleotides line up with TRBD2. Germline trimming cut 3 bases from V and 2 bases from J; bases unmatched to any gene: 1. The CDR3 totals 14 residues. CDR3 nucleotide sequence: TGTGCCAGCAGTTTTAGCGGGAGGACCTACGAGCAGTACTTC. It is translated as CASSFSGRTYEQYF.

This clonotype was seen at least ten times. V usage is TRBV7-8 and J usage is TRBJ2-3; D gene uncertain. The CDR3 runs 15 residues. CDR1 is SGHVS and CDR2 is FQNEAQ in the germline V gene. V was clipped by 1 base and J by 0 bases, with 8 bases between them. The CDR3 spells CASSLGTASTDTQYF. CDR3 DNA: TGTGCCAGCAGCTTAGGAACAGCCAGCACAGATACGCAGTATTTT.

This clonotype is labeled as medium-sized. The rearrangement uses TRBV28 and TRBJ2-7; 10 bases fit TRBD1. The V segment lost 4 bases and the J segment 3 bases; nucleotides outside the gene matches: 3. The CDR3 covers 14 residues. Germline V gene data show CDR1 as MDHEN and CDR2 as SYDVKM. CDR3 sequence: CASSSGTGDYEQYF. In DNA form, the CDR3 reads TGTGCCAGCAGTTCTGGGACAGGGGACTACGAGCAGTACTTC.

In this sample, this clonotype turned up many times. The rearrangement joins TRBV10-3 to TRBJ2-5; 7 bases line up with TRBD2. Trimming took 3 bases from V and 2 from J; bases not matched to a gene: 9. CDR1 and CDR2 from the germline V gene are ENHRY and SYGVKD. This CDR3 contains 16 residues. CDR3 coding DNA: TGTGCCATCAGTGATATACCCGGGGAGGGGCAAGAGACCCAGTACTTC. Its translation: CAISDIPGEGQETQYF.

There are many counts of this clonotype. Here the CDR3 reads CASSLTGQTPLHF. The DNA of the CDR3 is TGTGCCAGCAGTTTAACCGGGCAGACCCCCCTCCACTTT. The chain carries TRBV28 and TRBJ1-6; D not resolved. The CDR3 covers 13 residues. V lost 2 bases to trimming and J lost 13 bases, with 12 bases between them. Germline assignment: CDR1 MDHEN and CDR2 SYDVKM.

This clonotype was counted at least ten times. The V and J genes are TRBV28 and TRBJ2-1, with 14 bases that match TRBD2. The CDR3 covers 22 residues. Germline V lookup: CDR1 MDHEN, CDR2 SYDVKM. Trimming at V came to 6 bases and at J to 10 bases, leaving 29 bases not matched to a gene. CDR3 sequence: CASSTEVLATPQGTSGRGEQFF. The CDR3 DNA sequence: TGTGCCAGCAGCACCGAGGTGCTCGCCACCCCACAAGGGACTAGCGGGAGAGGCGAGCAGTTCTTC.

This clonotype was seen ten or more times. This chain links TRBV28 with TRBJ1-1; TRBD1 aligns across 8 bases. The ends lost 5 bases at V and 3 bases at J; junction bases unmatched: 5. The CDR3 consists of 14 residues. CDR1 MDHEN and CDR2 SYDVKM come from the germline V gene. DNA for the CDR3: TGTGCCAGCAGTCCAGGGGGCTGGGACACTGAAGCTTTCTTT. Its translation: CASSPGGWDTEAFF.

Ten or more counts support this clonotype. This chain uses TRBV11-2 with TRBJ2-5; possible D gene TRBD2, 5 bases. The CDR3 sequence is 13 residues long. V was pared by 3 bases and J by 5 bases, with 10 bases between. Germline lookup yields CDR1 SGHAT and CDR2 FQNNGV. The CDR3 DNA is TGTGCCAGCAGCTTTGGCGGGCCGGAGACCCAGTACTTC. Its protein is CASSFGGPETQYF.

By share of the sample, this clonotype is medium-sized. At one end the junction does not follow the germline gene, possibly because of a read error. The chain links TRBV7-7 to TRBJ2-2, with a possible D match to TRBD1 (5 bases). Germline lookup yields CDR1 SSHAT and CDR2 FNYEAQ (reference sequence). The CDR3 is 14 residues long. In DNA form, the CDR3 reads TGTGCTAGCAGCTTTGGGGCAAACACCGGGGAGCTGTTTTTT. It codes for CASSFGANTGELFF.

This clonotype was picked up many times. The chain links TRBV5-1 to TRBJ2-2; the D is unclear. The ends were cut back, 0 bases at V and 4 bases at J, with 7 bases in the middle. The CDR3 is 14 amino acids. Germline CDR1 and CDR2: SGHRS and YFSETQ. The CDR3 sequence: CASSLEASTGELFF. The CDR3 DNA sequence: TGCGCCAGCAGCTTGGAGGCCTCCACCGGGGAGCTGTTTTTT.

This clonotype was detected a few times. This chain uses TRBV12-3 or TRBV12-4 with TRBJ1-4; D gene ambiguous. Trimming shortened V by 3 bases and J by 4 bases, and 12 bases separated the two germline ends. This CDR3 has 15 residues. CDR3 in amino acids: CASSFGGWGNEKLFF. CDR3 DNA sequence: TGTGCCAGCAGTTTTGGAGGATGGGGTAATGAAAAACTGTTTTTT.

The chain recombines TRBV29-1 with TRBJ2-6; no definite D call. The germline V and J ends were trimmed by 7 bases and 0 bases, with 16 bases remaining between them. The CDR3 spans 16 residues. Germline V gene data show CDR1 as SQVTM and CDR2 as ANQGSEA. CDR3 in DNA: TGCAGCGCCGCGACCGCCCATATCTCTGGGGCCAACGTCCTGACTTTC. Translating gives CSAATAHISGANVLTF. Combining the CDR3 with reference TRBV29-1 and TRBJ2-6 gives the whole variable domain SAVISQKPSRDICQRGTSLTIQCQVDSQVTMMFWYRQQPGQSLTLIATANQGSEATYESGFVIDKFPISRPNLTFSTLTVSNMSPEDSSIYLCSAATAHISGANVLTFGAGSRLTVL.

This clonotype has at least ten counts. This chain's CDR3 is CSVGPGQMNTEAFF. The CDR3 DNA follows: TGCAGCGTTGGCCCGGGACAGATGAACACTGAAGCTTTCTTT. V is TRBV29-1 and J is TRBJ1-1; the match to TRBD1 covers 7 bases. The CDR3 has 14 amino acids. Germline V gene data show CDR1 as SQVTM and CDR2 as ANQGSEA. The junction had 5 bases not matched to a gene; V was cut back by 4 bases and J by 0 bases.

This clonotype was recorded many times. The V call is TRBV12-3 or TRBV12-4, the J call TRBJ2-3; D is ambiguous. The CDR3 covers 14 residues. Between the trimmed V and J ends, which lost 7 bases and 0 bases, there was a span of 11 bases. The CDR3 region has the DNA TGTGCCAGCACCCTACAATCTAGCACAGATACGCAGTATTTT. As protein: CASTLQSSTDTQYF.

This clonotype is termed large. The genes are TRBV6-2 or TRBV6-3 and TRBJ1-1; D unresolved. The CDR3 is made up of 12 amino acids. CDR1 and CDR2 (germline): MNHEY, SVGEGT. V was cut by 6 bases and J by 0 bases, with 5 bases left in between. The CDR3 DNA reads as TGTGCCAGCAGCCCGATGAACACTGAAGCTTTCTTT. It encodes CASSPMNTEAFF.

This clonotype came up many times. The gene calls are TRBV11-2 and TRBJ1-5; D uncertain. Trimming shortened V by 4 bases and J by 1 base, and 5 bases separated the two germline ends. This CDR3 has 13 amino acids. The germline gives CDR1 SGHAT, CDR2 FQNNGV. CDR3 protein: CASSSQSNQPQHF. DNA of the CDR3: TGTGCCAGCAGCTCCCAAAGCAATCAGCCCCAGCATTTT.

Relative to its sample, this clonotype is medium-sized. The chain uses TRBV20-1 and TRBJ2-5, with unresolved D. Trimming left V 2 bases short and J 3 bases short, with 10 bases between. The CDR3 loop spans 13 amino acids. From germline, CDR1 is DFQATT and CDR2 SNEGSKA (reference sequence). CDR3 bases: TGCAGTGCTAGACACAACTATAAAGAGACCCAGTACTTC. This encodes CSARHNYKETQYF.

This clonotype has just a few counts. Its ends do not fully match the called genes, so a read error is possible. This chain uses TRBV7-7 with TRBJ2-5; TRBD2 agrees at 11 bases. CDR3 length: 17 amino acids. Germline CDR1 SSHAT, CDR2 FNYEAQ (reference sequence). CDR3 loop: CASSPLAGGPGQETQYF. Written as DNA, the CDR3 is TGTGCTAGCAGCCCTTTAGCGGGAGGGCCGGGACAAGAGACCCAGTACTTC.